These 28 T cell receptor beta chains share one sample of origin, sequenced in a study of T cell repertoires in cytomegalovirus infection. TCRdb used MiXCR to reprocess the reads, holding one entry per CDR3 protein. The profile shows approximately 200,000 distinct CDR3 sequences, under 30% of them singletons. The sample was PBMCs. The receptors originated from a human donor in good health (CMV status not recorded). Some clones in this sample may be carry-over from other donors' samples.

The chain's CDR3 is CASSPGGIGYEQYF. In DNA, the CDR3 is TGTGCCAGCAGCCCCGGGGGTATCGGCTACGAGCAGTACTTC. V gene TRBV7-9 combines with J gene TRBJ2-7, with D perhaps TRBD2 (6 bases). Germline CDR1 is SEHNR and CDR2 is FQNEAQ (reference sequence). This CDR3 has 14 amino acids. V was clipped by 5 bases and J by 3 bases, with 14 bases between them. Variable domain in full (rest from reference TRBV7-9 and TRBJ2-7): DTGVSQNPRHKITKRGQNVTFRCDPISEHNRLYWYRQTLGQGPEFLTYFQNEAQLEKSRLLSDRFSAERPKGSFSTLEIQRTEQGDSAMYLCASSPGGIGYEQYFGPGTRLTVT.

The chain joins TRBV19 to TRBJ1-1; weak D call: TRBD1 (6 bases). CDR1 is LNHDA and CDR2 is SQIVND in the germline V gene (reference sequence). The CDR3 length is 16 residues. The V end was cut by 9 bases, the J end by 10 bases, with 30 bases between. The CDR3 sequence is CASSSPATGLSGGAFF. The CDR3 DNA reads TGTGCCAGCTCAAGCCCCGCGACAGGTCTTTCGGGAGGAGCTTTCTTT.

The chain has TRBV7-6 and TRBJ2-7; D gene uncertain. Trimming removed 1 base from V and 5 bases from J, with 12 bases in between. The germline CDR1 and CDR2 sequences are SGHVS and FNYEAQ. The CDR3 covers 14 residues. CDR3 protein: CASSLGPQKDEQYF. CDR3 in DNA: TGTGCCAGCAGCTTAGGACCCCAAAAGGACGAGCAGTACTTC.

The chain recombines TRBV10-3 with TRBJ2-7, with D perhaps given as TRBD1 or TRBD2 (6 bases each). The CDR3 sequence is 15 residues long. Deletions cut 6 bases from V and 2 bases from J, with 17 bases between. Germline-derived CDR1 and CDR2 are ENHRY and SYGVKD. CDR3 in DNA: TGTGCCATCAGGCGGGACAAAGGTGTAGCCTACGAGCAGTACTTC. Its translation is CAIRRDKGVAYEQYF.

This clonotype was observed at least ten times. The CDR3 DNA follows: TGTGCCAGCACCGGACTGGGAACGGGTGAGCAGTTCTTC. It yields the protein CASTGLGTGEQFF. The chain employs TRBV12-3 or TRBV12-4 and TRBJ2-1; tentative D call: TRBD2 (5 bases). CDR3 length: 13 residues. Trimming took off 7 bases at V and 9 bases at J, with 16 bases between the two ends.

The chain couples TRBV18 to TRBJ1-2; no definite D call. The V gene lost 6 bases and the J gene lost 2 bases, with 13 bases spanning the gap. CDR1 KGHSH and CDR2 LQKENI come from the germline V gene. The CDR3 length is 14 residues. CDR3 sequence (DNA): TGTGCCAGCTCTCCCGCACCGGGGAACTATGGCTACACCTTC. Its translation: CASSPAPGNYGYTF.

This clonotype was counted at least ten times. The chain is built from TRBV7-2 and TRBJ2-1, with a tentative D call TRBD2 (6 bases). CDR1 and CDR2 (germline): SGHTA, FQGNSA. Trimming took 5 bases from V and 7 from J, leaving 12 bases between them. The CDR3 contains 13 residues. CDR3 in amino acids: CASSLRGGNEQFF. The CDR3 DNA reads as TGTGCCAGCAGCCTTCGGGGAGGAAATGAGCAGTTCTTC.

This clonotype was counted ten times or more. This sequence joins TRBV7-2 and TRBJ2-3, with D perhaps matching TRBD1 (6 bases). Germline V gene sequence: CDR1 SGHTA, CDR2 FQGNSA. The length of the CDR3 is 16 residues. The V gene lost 5 bases and the J gene lost 1 base, with 16 bases spanning the gap. CDR3 sequence (DNA): TGTGCCAGCAGCCGACGGAAACCAGGGGGCACAGATACGCAGTATTTT. Translated, it gives CASSRRKPGGTDTQYF.

V gene TRBV5-5 combines with J gene TRBJ2-2; 7 bases align to TRBD1. CDR3 length equals 15 residues. V dropped 5 bases and J dropped 4; count of bases not matched to a gene: 8. The germline CDR1 and CDR2 sequences are SGHKS and YYEKEE (reference sequence). The CDR3 DNA is TGTGCCAGCAGAAGGACAGGCCAGACCACCGGGGAGCTGTTTTTT. This sequence encodes CASRRTGQTTGELFF.

The rearrangement uses TRBV19 and TRBJ1-5, with 8 nucleotides matching TRBD1. The ends lost 6 bases at V and 5 bases at J; junction bases unmatched: 6. CDR1 is LNHDA and CDR2 is SQIVND in the germline V gene (reference sequence). This CDR3 has 14 amino acids. DNA of the CDR3: TGTGCCAGTAGGGCAGGGGGCAGTGATCAGCCCCAGCATTTT. Amino acid sequence: CASRAGGSDQPQHF.

This chain joins TRBV15 and TRBJ2-5; TRBD2 agrees at 14 bases. Unmatched junction bases numbered 9, after V lost 0 bases and J lost 0 bases. Germline values: CDR1 LNHNV, CDR2 YYDKDF (reference sequence). This CDR3 has 20 residues. The CDR3 bases are TGTGCCACCAGCAGAGATCTCCCCGGGACTAGCGGGGGTTACCAAGAGACCCAGTACTTC. Encoded protein: CATSRDLPGTSGGYQETQYF.

This clonotype was counted at least ten times. The chain combines TRBV7-2 with TRBJ2-5, with 11 bases matching TRBD1. V lost 4 bases, J lost 0 bases, and 1 base stayed unmatched. The CDR3 loop spans 15 amino acids. Germline V lookup: CDR1 SGHTA, CDR2 FQGNSA. CDR3 loop: CASSSDRGHQETQYF. CDR3 in DNA: TGTGCCAGCAGCTCGGACAGGGGGCACCAAGAGACCCAGTACTTC.

V usage is TRBV6-2 or TRBV6-3 and J usage is TRBJ2-4, with 8 bases matching TRBD2. With 4 bases clipped from V and 9 bases from J, the junction kept 11 bases outside the gene matches. The CDR3 has 15 amino acids. The germline V gene has CDR1 MNHEY and CDR2 SVGEGT. CDR3 nucleotide sequence: TGTGCCAGCAGTTTTGAGACTAGCGATCAGGGCATTCAGTACTTC. It yields the protein CASSFETSDQGIQYF.

This clonotype was counted between two and nine times. The chain carries TRBV28 and TRBJ2-1; weak D call: TRBD2 (5 bases). The CDR3 spans 12 residues. Trimming cost V 2 bases and J 9 bases, with 8 bases left between them. Germline assignment: CDR1 MDHEN and CDR2 SYDVKM. In DNA form, the CDR3 reads TGTGCCAGCAGTTTAGACGGGGTTGAGCAGTTCTTC. Amino acid sequence: CASSLDGVEQFF.

This clonotype turned up a few times. The CDR3 region is CASSLMGWELGTEAFF. The CDR3 nucleotides read TGTGCCAGCAGCTTAATGGGCTGGGAACTCGGCACTGAAGCTTTCTTT. This chain links TRBV7-3 with TRBJ1-1; D is ambiguous. V lost 1 base, J lost 4 bases, and 16 bases lay in between. The germline V gene encodes CDR1 SGHTA and CDR2 FQGTGA. The CDR3 contains 16 residues.

The sample holds a few counts of this clonotype. This sequence joins TRBV5-4 and TRBJ1-2; no firm D call. Germline loops: CDR1 SGHNT, CDR2 YYREEE (reference sequence). The CDR3 contains 14 residues. V lost 2 bases and J 4 bases, leaving 12 bases between the germline ends. The CDR3 DNA reads as TGTGCCAGCAGCTTAAGAGGGAATCCCTATGGCTACACCTTC. Translated, it gives CASSLRGNPYGYTF.

The V call is TRBV10-2, the J call TRBJ2-7, with a possible D match to TRBD1 (5 bases). This CDR3 spans 14 amino acids. Between the trimmed V and J ends, which lost 6 bases and 0 bases, there was a span of 12 bases. Per germline, CDR1 WSHSY and CDR2 SAAADI. DNA of the CDR3: TGCGCCAGCAGGCTAGGCAGGGCCTCCTACGAGCAGTACTTC. It translates to CASRLGRASYEQYF.

This clonotype was seen a handful of times. This sequence joins TRBV19 and TRBJ1-2; TRBD1 is a possible D gene (5 bases). With 1 base removed from V and 2 bases from J, the gap between germline ends came to 8 bases. Germline V gene lookup returns CDR1 LNHDA and CDR2 SQIVND (reference sequence). This CDR3 is built from 14 residues. The CDR3 nucleotides read TGTGCCAGTAGTATAGCGACAGCAAACTATGGCTACACCTTC. This sequence encodes CASSIATANYGYTF.

This clonotype was counted only a few times. The chain uses TRBV6-4 and TRBJ1-1, with D tentatively TRBD1 (6 bases). V was clipped by 2 bases and J by 0 bases, with 13 bases between them. This CDR3 contains 16 residues. Germline CDR1 and CDR2: MRHNA and SNTAGT. CDR3 in DNA: TGTGCCAGCAGTGACACGGACAGTACCATGAACACTGAAGCTTTCTTT. This gives the protein CASSDTDSTMNTEAFF.

The sample holds a few counts of this clonotype. The rearrangement uses TRBV25-1 and TRBJ1-2; the D is unclear. Trimming shortened V by 4 bases and J by 6 bases, and 9 bases separated the two germline ends. CDR1 is MGHDK and CDR2 is SYGVNS in the germline V gene. The CDR3 totals 12 residues. As DNA, the CDR3 is TGTGCCAGCAGTGGAGGACTGGATGGCTACACCTTC. Residues: CASSGGLDGYTF.

This clonotype was picked up a small number of times. The rearrangement uses TRBV11-2 and TRBJ2-2, with D perhaps TRBD2 (6 bases). The CDR3 is 16 residues long. V was shortened by 2 bases and J by 4 bases, with 14 bases between the two germline ends. From germline, CDR1 is SGHAT and CDR2 FQNNGV. CDR3 sequence: CASSLFSGAGTGELFF. In DNA, the CDR3 is TGTGCCAGCAGCTTATTTTCAGGAGCGGGCACCGGGGAGCTGTTTTTT.

The chain recombines TRBV10-3 with TRBJ1-3; D gene ambiguous. Trimming removed 2 bases from V and 0 bases from J, with 11 bases in between. Per germline, CDR1 ENHRY and CDR2 SYGVKD. This CDR3 has 16 residues. The CDR3 loop is CAISERYSLSGNTIYF. CDR3 sequence (DNA): TGTGCCATCAGTGAGCGGTATTCCCTCTCTGGAAACACCATATATTTT.

The chain couples TRBV7-9 to TRBJ1-1; D remains ambiguous. V dropped 5 bases and J dropped 2 bases, with 15 bases sitting between them. Germline V lookup: CDR1 SEHNR, CDR2 FQNEAQ (reference sequence). The CDR3 runs 15 residues. The CDR3: CASSGAGALNTEAFF. Written as DNA, the CDR3 is TGTGCCAGCAGCGGTGCGGGAGCCCTTAACACTGAAGCTTTCTTT.

This clonotype was detected only once. V and J are TRBV19 and TRBJ1-1; 7 bases match TRBD1. J lost 6 bases, V lost 7 bases, and 5 bases had no gene match. CDR3 length: 12 amino acids. Germline assignment: CDR1 LNHDA and CDR2 SQIVND (reference sequence). In DNA, the CDR3 is TGTGCCAGTAACACAGGGGCATCTGAAGCTTTCTTT. This translates into CASNTGASEAFF.

The V call is TRBV7-2, the J call TRBJ1-3; 7 bases match TRBD1. The germline CDR1 and CDR2 sequences are SGHTA and FQGNSA. Unmatched junction bases numbered 8, after V lost 5 bases and J lost 4 bases. The CDR3 loop spans 15 amino acids. The DNA for the CDR3 is TGTGCCAGCAGCGATCCGGGACAGCTAGGAAACACCATATATTTT. It is translated as CASSDPGQLGNTIYF.

This clonotype came up a few times. V usage is TRBV7-2 and J usage is TRBJ1-1; D perhaps matches TRBD1 (6 bases). Germline-derived CDR1 and CDR2 are SGHTA and FQGNSA. The CDR3 is made up of 13 amino acids. V lost 6 bases and J 6 bases, leaving 14 bases between the germline ends. The CDR3 here is CASRWSGAAEAFF. CDR3 sequence (DNA): TGTGCCAGCAGATGGTCAGGGGCCGCTGAAGCTTTCTTT.

In its sample, this clonotype was seen a few times. The rearrangement links TRBV10-2 to TRBJ2-3; D perhaps matches TRBD2 (5 bases). Germline V gene sequence: CDR1 WSHSY, CDR2 SAAADI. There are 15 residues in the CDR3. Trimming stripped 2 bases from V and 4 bases from J, with 13 bases between. The CDR3 bases are TGCGCCAGCAGTGAGATTCGGGGTGGGGCAGATACGCAGTATTTT. Protein sequence: CASSEIRGGADTQYF.

This clonotype was detected only a few times. This chain's CDR3 is CASSPRAGLTEAFF. CDR3 bases: TGTGCCAGCAGTCCCCGGGCGGGGCTCACTGAAGCTTTCTTT. The chain employs TRBV6-5 and TRBJ1-1; D perhaps matches TRBD1 (5 bases). The V and J ends lost 5 bases and 4 bases respectively, with 14 bases between them. There are 14 residues in the CDR3. The V gene's germline CDR1 is MNHEY and CDR2 SVGAGI.